The source of this TCR beta chain is a study of T-cell reconstitution after alpha-beta-depleted transplantation in children. Study-wide findings and caveats: T-cell counts and diversity were attributed mostly to newly produced T cells one year after transplant.

Preparation of the TCRbeta library was carried out with unique molecular identifiers. TCRdb used MiXCR to reprocess the PCR reads, holding one entry per CDR3 protein. The table lists a few hundred thousand distinct CDR3 sequences, around 27% of them singletons, with approximately 33% in the top ten. Trimming removed 4 bases from V and 0 bases from J, with 7 bases in between. The germline V gene encodes CDR1 SGHRS and CDR2 YFSETQ. The CDR3 sequence is 14 residues long. A note on this clonotype: Its specificity is not known.

The origin of this receptor is a boy under two years old with Wiskott-Aldrich syndrome, due to receive a stem cell transplant. This chain uses TRBV5-1 with TRBJ2-2; D gene uncertain. The sequencing used PBMCs, collected before TCRalphabeta/CD19-depleted stem cell transplant. CDR3 coding DNA: TGCGCCAGCAGCATCCAGGCGAACACCGGGGAGCTGTTTTTT. It codes for CASSIQANTGELFF.